The 27 T cell receptor beta chains presented below share a single source sample, sequenced in a study of blood T cell repertoires in COVID-19. Sequencing was performed with immunoSEQ multiplex PCR; in TCRdb, only in-frame clones are kept and a portion is missing. The profile covers tens of thousands of clones, with roughly 86% appearing a single time and approximately 2.9% taken by the ten largest. The material sequenced was peripheral blood. The receptors were sampled from a man aged 45 to 65 with active COVID-19.

The V and J genes are TRBV6-1 and TRBJ2-1; D not resolved. The CDR3 consists of 12 residues. Germline V gives CDR1 MNHNS, CDR2 SASEGT. Trimming removed 2 bases at V and 4 bases at J, with 3 bases between. The CDR3 loop reads CASSEPYNEQFF. The CDR3 DNA follows: TGTGCCAGCAGTGAACCATACAATGAGCAGTTCTTC.

A word on this clone: Relative to the germline gene, one junction end is altered; a read error may explain this. The V call is TRBV7-8, the J call TRBJ2-5; weak D call: TRBD2 (5 bases). This CDR3 has 14 amino acids. CDR1 and CDR2 (germline): SGHVS, FQNEAQ. The CDR3 coding sequence is TGTGCCAGCAGCCTAGCAGAGAATCAAGAGACCCAGTACTTC. It is translated as CASSLAENQETQYF.

Written as DNA, the CDR3 is TGTGCCAGCAGTTTTGGGACAGGGGCTGACAATGAGCAGTTCTTC. This gives the protein CASSFGTGADNEQFF. The chain has TRBV2 and TRBJ2-1; the match to TRBD1 covers 10 bases. The ends lost 5 bases at V and 5 bases at J; junction bases unmatched: 6. This CDR3 contains 15 residues. CDR1 is SNHLY, CDR2 FYNNEI, per germline.

This chain joins TRBV6-2 or TRBV6-3 and TRBJ2-1; D not resolved. There are 11 residues in the CDR3. Trimming removed 6 bases at V and 10 bases at J, with 10 bases between. Germline V lookup: CDR1 MNHEY, CDR2 SVGEGT. The CDR3 bases are TGTGCCAGCAGCCTTGGGCTAGAGCAGTTCTTC. Amino acid sequence: CASSLGLEQFF.

This chain joins TRBV13 and TRBJ2-1; 7 bases line up with TRBD2. Per the germline V gene, CDR1 is PRHDT and CDR2 is FYEKMQ (reference sequence). The CDR3 contains 15 residues. The V segment lost 4 bases and the J segment 8 bases; nucleotides outside the gene matches: 11. The CDR3 DNA is TGTGCCAGCAGCTCCAGACTAGCTAACGTAGATGAGCAGTTCTTC. Protein product: CASSSRLANVDEQFF.

The chain recombines TRBV27 with TRBJ1-2, with D maybe TRBD1 (5 bases). V gave up 5 bases and J gave up 7 bases, with 14 bases separating them. Per germline, CDR1 MNHEY and CDR2 SMNVEV (reference sequence). The CDR3 runs to 13 residues. In nucleotides, the CDR3 is TGTGCCAGCAGTCCGGACATCTCCTCTGGCTACACCTTC. This gives the protein CASSPDISSGYTF.

Details on this clone: The sample contains more than one DNA sequence encoding this CDR3. The genes are TRBV6-5 and TRBJ2-5, with D unclear. The CDR3 contains 13 residues. CDR1 is MNHEY and CDR2 is SVGAGI in the germline V gene. V lost 0 bases to trimming and J lost 4 bases, with 6 bases between them. CDR3 sequence (DNA): TGTGCCAGCAGTTACTCCCCCCGAGAGACCCAGTACTTC. Encoded protein: CASSYSPRETQYF.

V gene TRBV4-3 combines with J gene TRBJ1-1; D gene uncertain. V was shortened by 1 base and J by 5 bases, with 17 bases between the two germline ends. The germline gives CDR1 LGHNA, CDR2 YSLEER. CDR3 length equals 16 residues. The CDR3 coding sequence is TGCGCCAGCAGCCAAGGATTACGGGAGAAAACAACTGAAGCTTTCTTT. It specifies CASSQGLREKTTEAFF.

The chain joins TRBV11-3 to TRBJ2-5; D possibly corresponds to TRBD2 (5 bases). The CDR3 is 13 amino acids. V shed 7 bases and J shed 1 base, with 10 bases lying between them. Looked up from germline, CDR1 is SGHNT and CDR2 is YENEEA. In DNA form, the CDR3 reads TGTGCCAGCAAAATCGGGGTCCAAGAGACCCAGTACTTC. Protein: CASKIGVQETQYF.

CDR3 sequence reads: CASRLDRAVGYTF. In DNA form, the CDR3 reads TGTGCCAGCAGACTGGACAGGGCCGTTGGCTACACCTTC. V and J are TRBV12-3 or TRBV12-4 and TRBJ1-2, with 8 bases identical to TRBD1. The J segment lost 7 bases and the V segment lost 6 bases, leaving 7 bases of the junction unmatched. The CDR3 has 13 residues.

The chain couples TRBV7-6 to TRBJ2-1; 7 positions agree with TRBD2. The junction had 15 bases not matched to a gene; V was cut back by 1 base and J by 6 bases. The CDR3 has 18 residues. The germline V gene encodes CDR1 SGHVS and CDR2 FNYEAQ. CDR3 loop: CASSLVFPGGALVNEQFF. CDR3 DNA: TGTGCCAGCAGCTTAGTCTTTCCGGGAGGCGCCCTTGTCAATGAGCAGTTCTTC. The variable domain in full, completed from reference TRBV7-6 and TRBJ2-1, reads GAGVSQSPRYKVTKRGQDVALRCDPISGHVSLYWYRQALGQGPEFLTYFNYEAQQDKSGLPNDRFSAERPEGSISTLTIQRTEQRDSAMYRCASSLVFPGGALVNEQFFGPGTRLTVL.

The CDR3 coding sequence is TGTGCCAGCGGGGGGTCGGTTTACCGGGAGCTGTTTTTT. Its protein product is CASGGSVYRELFF. V usage is TRBV6-5 and J usage is TRBJ2-2, with a weak D call TRBD2 (6 bases). Germline V gives CDR1 MNHEY, CDR2 SVGAGI. The CDR3 is made up of 13 amino acids. V was shortened by 8 bases and J by 9 bases, with 16 bases between the two germline ends.

The V and J genes are TRBV5-8 and TRBJ1-6, with D uncertain. The CDR3 is 16 residues long. In germline, CDR1 is SGHTS, CDR2 YDEGEE. The germline V and J ends were trimmed by 0 bases and 5 bases, with 12 bases remaining between them. The CDR3 region has the DNA TGTGCCAGCAGCTTGGGGTTGCGGCCCGATAATTCACCCCTCCACTTT. Protein: CASSLGLRPDNSPLHF.

The chain couples TRBV28 to TRBJ1-3; D call uncertain. The CDR3 covers 15 residues. V lost 7 bases and J 0 bases, leaving 13 bases between the germline ends. The V gene's germline CDR1 is MDHEN and CDR2 SYDVKM. The CDR3 sequence: CASTKRVHSGNTIYF. Written as DNA, the CDR3 is TGTGCCAGCACAAAGCGGGTTCACTCTGGAAACACCATATATTTT.

This clone was counted a single time. The chain uses TRBV12-3 or TRBV12-4 and TRBJ1-5; no clear D gene. The CDR3 has 13 amino acids. Trimming took 3 bases from V and 4 from J, leaving 7 bases between them. CDR3 loop: CASSFSGNQPQHF. CDR3 coding DNA: TGTGCCAGCAGTTTTTCCGGGAATCAGCCCCAGCATTTT.

The gene calls are TRBV7-9 and TRBJ2-1; a possible D gene is TRBD2 (5 bases). The CDR3 runs 13 residues. Trimming took off 5 bases at V and 10 bases at J, with 15 bases between the two ends. Germline V lookup: CDR1 SEHNR, CDR2 FQNEAQ (reference sequence). CDR3 sequence reads: CASSHPGRLEQFF. As DNA, the CDR3 is TGTGCCAGCAGCCACCCGGGGAGACTAGAGCAGTTCTTC.

J is TRBJ2-2 and V is TRBV11-3, with D perhaps TRBD2 (6 bases). The germline V gene has CDR1 SGHNT and CDR2 YENEEA. This CDR3 is 16 amino acids long. Trimming removed 0 bases at V and 5 bases at J, with 13 bases between. CDR3 sequence (DNA): TGTGCCAGCAGCTTAGATGGCGGGGACGCAACCGGGGAGCTGTTTTTT. Residues: CASSLDGGDATGELFF.

A remark on this clone: A read error may account for a junction end that differs from germline. The V gene is TRBV7-3, the J gene TRBJ2-1; D ambiguous. This CDR3 region has 13 residues. In germline, CDR1 is SGHTA, CDR2 FQGTGA. The CDR3 DNA follows: TGTGCCAGCAGCTTATTCTCCCACAATGAGCAGTTCTTC. It codes for CASSLFSHNEQFF.

The CDR3 spells CASSSGGLDHIQYF. The CDR3 bases are TGTGCCAGCAGTTCGGGGGGACTGGATCACATTCAGTACTTC. The J gene is TRBJ2-4, the V gene TRBV6-2 or TRBV6-3; 7 bases agree with TRBD2. Germline assignment: CDR1 MNHEY and CDR2 SVGEGT. The CDR3 contains 14 residues. V was pared by 4 bases and J by 8 bases, with 8 bases of the junction left unmatched.

In this sample, this clone turned up once. The rearrangement joins TRBV5-1 to TRBJ1-2; D unresolved. Trimming left V 0 bases short and J 7 bases short, with 16 bases between. The germline gives CDR1 SGHRS, CDR2 YFSETQ. The CDR3 sequence is 15 residues long. CDR3 amino acids: CASSLALGTTAGYTF. CDR3 nucleotide sequence: TGCGCCAGCAGCTTGGCCCTGGGCACCACGGCTGGCTACACCTTC.

V usage is TRBV5-4 and J usage is TRBJ2-3; 8 bases fit TRBD2. The length of the CDR3 is 17 residues. CDR1 is SGHNT, CDR2 YYREEE, per germline (reference sequence). Germline trimming cut 7 bases from V and 6 bases from J; bases unmatched to any gene: 19. The CDR3 is CASGGRSGRGLGDTQYF. The CDR3 DNA reads TGTGCCAGCGGCGGCAGGAGCGGGAGAGGATTGGGGGATACGCAGTATTTT.

The V and J genes are TRBV27 and TRBJ2-3; 7 bases match TRBD1. The CDR3 runs 17 residues. The germline V gene encodes CDR1 MNHEY and CDR2 SMNVEV (reference sequence). Trimming took 5 bases from V and 6 from J; bases not matched to a gene: 17. In DNA, the CDR3 is TGTGCCAGCAGTCAATCCCCGGGACAGACAGGCCCGGATACGCAGTATTTT. Translated: CASSQSPGQTGPDTQYF.

V and J are TRBV19 and TRBJ2-1, with D possibly being TRBD1 (8 bases). CDR3 length: 14 amino acids. Germline CDR1 and CDR2: LNHDA and SQIVND (reference sequence). V shed 3 bases and J shed 7 bases, with 13 bases lying between them. The CDR3 spells CASSISQGGNEQFF. As DNA, the CDR3 is TGTGCCAGTAGTATTTCACAGGGGGGGAATGAGCAGTTCTTC.

This clone was counted a few times. V usage is TRBV6-5 and J usage is TRBJ2-3; D call uncertain. The CDR3 has 14 amino acids. Germline CDR1 reads MNHEY; CDR2 reads SVGAGI. Trimming cost V 8 bases and J 4 bases, with 16 bases left between them. CDR3 bases: TGTGCCAGCTCTGCGATCGGGTCTCCAGATACGCAGTATTTT. Protein sequence: CASSAIGSPDTQYF.

This sequence joins TRBV6-5 and TRBJ2-3; 9 bases fit TRBD2. Germline-derived CDR1 and CDR2 are MNHEY and SVGAGI. CDR3 length: 16 amino acids. With 0 bases clipped from V and 3 bases from J, the junction kept 4 bases outside the gene matches. The CDR3 nucleotides read TGTGCCAGCAGTTACTCGACAGCGGGAGGAACAGATACGCAGTATTTT. Amino acid sequence: CASSYSTAGGTDTQYF.

The chain joins TRBV7-2 to TRBJ2-3, with 16 positions matching TRBD2. The germline V gene encodes CDR1 SGHTA and CDR2 FQGNSA. The V and J ends lost 5 bases and 6 bases, in that order; junction bases with no gene match: 2. This CDR3 region has 15 residues. The CDR3 loop is CASSRGLAGGDTQYF. As DNA, the CDR3 is TGTGCCAGCAGCCGGGGACTAGCGGGAGGGGATACGCAGTATTTT. Drawing the rest from reference TRBV7-2 and TRBJ2-3, the complete variable domain is GAGVSQSPSNKVTEKGKDVELRCDPISGHTALYWYRQSLGQGLEFLIYFQGNSAPDKSGLPSDRFSAERTGGSVSTLTIQRTQQEDSAVYLCASSRGLAGGDTQYFGPGTRLTVL.

This chain joins TRBV19 and TRBJ1-5, with D perhaps matching TRBD1 (6 bases). The V end lost 7 bases, the J end lost 2 bases, and 15 bases lay between the germline ends. CDR3 length: 15 residues. Germline-derived CDR1 and CDR2 are LNHDA and SQIVND (reference sequence). The CDR3: CASTDQGSGNQPQHF. The CDR3 DNA reads TGTGCCAGTACTGACCAGGGGAGCGGCAATCAGCCCCAGCATTTT.